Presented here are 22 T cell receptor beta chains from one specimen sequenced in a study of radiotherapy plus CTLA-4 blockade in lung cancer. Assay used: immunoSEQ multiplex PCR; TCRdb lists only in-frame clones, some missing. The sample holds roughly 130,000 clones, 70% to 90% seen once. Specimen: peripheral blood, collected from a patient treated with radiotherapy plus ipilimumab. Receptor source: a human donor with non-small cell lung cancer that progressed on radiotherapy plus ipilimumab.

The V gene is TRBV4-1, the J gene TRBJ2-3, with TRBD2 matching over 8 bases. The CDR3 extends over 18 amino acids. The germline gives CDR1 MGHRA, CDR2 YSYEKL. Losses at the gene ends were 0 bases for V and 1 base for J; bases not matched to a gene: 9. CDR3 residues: CASSQEPPSGWGTDTQYF. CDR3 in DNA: TGCGCCAGCAGCCAAGAGCCTCCTAGCGGGTGGGGCACAGATACGCAGTATTTT.

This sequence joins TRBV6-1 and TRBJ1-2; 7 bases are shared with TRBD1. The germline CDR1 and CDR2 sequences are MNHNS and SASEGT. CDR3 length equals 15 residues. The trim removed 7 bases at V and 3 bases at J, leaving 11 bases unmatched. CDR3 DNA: TGTGCCAGCAACCCCCGGGACAGAACGTACTATGGCTACACCTTC. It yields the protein CASNPRDRTYYGYTF.

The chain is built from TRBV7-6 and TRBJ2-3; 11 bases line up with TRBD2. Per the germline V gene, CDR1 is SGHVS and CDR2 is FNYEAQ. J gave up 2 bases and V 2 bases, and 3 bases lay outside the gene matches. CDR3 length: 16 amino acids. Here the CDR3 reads CASSLLAGGPTDTQYF. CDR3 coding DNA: TGTGCCAGCAGCTTATTAGCGGGAGGGCCCACAGATACGCAGTATTTT.

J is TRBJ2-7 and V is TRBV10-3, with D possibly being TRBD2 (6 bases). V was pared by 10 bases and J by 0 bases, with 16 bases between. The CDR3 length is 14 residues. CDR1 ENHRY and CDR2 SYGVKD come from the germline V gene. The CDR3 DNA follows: TGTGCCACCAATTGGGGGGACTTCTCCTACGAGCAGTACTTC. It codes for CATNWGDFSYEQYF.

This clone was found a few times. DNA for the CDR3: TGTGCCAGCAGAAAAGGGGGGGGAGCAGATACGCAGTATTTT. It encodes CASRKGGGADTQYF. This chain links TRBV6-1 with TRBJ2-3; the D gene is possibly TRBD2 (7 bases). The CDR3 extends over 14 amino acids. Germline loops: CDR1 MNHNS, CDR2 SASEGT. The V and J ends lost 6 bases and 4 bases respectively, with 14 bases between them.

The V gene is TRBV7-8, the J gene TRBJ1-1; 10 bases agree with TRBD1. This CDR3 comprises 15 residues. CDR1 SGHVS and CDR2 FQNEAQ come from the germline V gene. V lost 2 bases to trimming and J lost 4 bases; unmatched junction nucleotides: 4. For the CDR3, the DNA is TGTGCCAGCAGCTTAAAGGGGACAGGGGTCACTGAAGCTTTCTTT. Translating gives CASSLKGTGVTEAFF.

The CDR3 DNA reads as TGCGCCAGCAGTTCGGGGCAACGAACGAACACCGGGGAGCTGTTTTTT. Translation: CASSSGQRTNTGELFF. This rearrangement joins TRBV10-1 to TRBJ2-2, with D perhaps TRBD1 or TRBD2 (5 bases each). The CDR3 sequence is 16 residues long. V gave up 5 bases and J gave up 0 bases, with 13 bases separating them. The germline gives CDR1 WNHNN, CDR2 SYGVQD (reference sequence).

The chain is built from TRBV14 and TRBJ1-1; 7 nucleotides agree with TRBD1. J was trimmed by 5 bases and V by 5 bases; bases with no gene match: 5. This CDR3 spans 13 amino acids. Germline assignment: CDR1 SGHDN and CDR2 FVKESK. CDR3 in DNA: TGTGCCAGCAGCTTACAGGGGACGACTGAAGCTTTCTTT. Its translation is CASSLQGTTEAFF.

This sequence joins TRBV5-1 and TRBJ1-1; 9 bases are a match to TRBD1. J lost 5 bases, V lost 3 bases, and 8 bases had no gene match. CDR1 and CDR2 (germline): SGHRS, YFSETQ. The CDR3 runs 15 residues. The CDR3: CASSYIQGAETEAFF. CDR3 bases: TGCGCCAGCAGCTATATACAGGGGGCGGAAACTGAAGCTTTCTTT.

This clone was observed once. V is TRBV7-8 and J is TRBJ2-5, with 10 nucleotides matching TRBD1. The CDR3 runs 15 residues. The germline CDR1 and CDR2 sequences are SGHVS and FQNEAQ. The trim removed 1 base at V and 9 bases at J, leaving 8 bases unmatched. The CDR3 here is CASSLVGGTGVSQYF. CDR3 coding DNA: TGTGCCAGCAGCTTAGTAGGGGGGACAGGGGTGTCCCAGTACTTC.

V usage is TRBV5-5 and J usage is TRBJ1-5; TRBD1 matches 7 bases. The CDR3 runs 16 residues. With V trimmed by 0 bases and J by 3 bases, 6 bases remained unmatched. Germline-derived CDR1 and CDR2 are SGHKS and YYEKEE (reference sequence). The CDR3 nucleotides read TGTGCCAGCAGCTTGGGAGACAGGGTGGTCAATCAGCCCCAGCATTTT. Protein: CASSLGDRVVNQPQHF.

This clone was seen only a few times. This CDR3 is CASSAPSGAYEQYF. As DNA, the CDR3 is TGTGCCAGCAGCGCCCCGAGCGGGGCCTACGAGCAGTACTTC. The chain carries TRBV7-2 and TRBJ2-7, with TRBD2 matching over 7 bases. Per germline, CDR1 SGHTA and CDR2 FQGNSA. CDR3 length equals 14 residues. Unmatched junction bases numbered 6, after V lost 5 bases and J lost 2 bases.

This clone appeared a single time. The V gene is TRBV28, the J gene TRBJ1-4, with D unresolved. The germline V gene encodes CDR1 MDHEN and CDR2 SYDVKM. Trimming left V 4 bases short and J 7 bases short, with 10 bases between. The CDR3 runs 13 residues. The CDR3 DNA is TGTGCCAGCAGTTCCACCCCTCGTGAAAAACTGTTTTTT. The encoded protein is CASSSTPREKLFF.

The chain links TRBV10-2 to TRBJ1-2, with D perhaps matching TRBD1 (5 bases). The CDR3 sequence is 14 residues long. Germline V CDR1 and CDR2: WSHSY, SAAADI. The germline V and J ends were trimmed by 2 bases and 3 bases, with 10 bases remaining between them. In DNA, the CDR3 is TGCGCCAGCAGTGAGCTCAGGGTTGACTATGGCTACACCTTC. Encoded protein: CASSELRVDYGYTF.

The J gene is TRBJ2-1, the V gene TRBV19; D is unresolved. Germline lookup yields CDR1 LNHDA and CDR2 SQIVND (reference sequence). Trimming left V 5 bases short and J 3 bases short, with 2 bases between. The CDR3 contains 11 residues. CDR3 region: CASSFYNEQFF. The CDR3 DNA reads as TGTGCCAGTAGTTTCTACAATGAGCAGTTCTTC.

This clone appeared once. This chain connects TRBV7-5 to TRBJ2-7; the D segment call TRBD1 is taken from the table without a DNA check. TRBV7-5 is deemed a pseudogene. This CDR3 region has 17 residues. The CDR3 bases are TGTGCCAGAAGTCCTTCGGAGACAGCGAATGAAACCTACGAGCAGTACTTC. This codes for CARSPSETANETYEQYF.

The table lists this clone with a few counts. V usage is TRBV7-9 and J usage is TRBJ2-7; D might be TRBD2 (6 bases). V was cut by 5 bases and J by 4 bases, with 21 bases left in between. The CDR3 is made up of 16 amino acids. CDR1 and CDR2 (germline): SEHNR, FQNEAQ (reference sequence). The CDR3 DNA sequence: TGTGCCAGCAGCCGCCGGGGCGGCGGGACCTTATACGAGCAGTACTTC. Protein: CASSRRGGGTLYEQYF.

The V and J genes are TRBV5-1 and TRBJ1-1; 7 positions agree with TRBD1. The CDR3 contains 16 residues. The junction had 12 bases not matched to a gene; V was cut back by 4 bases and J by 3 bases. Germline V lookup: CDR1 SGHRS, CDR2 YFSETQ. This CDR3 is CASSPALTGSHTEAFF. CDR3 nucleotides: TGCGCCAGCAGCCCCGCGCTGACAGGGAGTCACACTGAAGCTTTCTTT.

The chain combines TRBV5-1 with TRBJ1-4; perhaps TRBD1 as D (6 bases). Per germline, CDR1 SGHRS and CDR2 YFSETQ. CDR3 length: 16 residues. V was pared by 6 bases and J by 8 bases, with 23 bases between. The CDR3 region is CASKVRPPRGLEKLFF. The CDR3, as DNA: TGCGCCAGCAAGGTACGACCCCCCAGGGGCCTAGAAAAACTGTTTTTT.

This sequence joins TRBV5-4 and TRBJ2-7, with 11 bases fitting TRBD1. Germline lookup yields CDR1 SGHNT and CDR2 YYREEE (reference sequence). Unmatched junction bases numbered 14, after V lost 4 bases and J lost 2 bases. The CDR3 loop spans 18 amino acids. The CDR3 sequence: CASSPGTGGNPTTYEQYF. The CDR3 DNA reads TGTGCCAGCAGCCCCGGGACAGGGGGTAACCCCACAACCTACGAGCAGTACTTC.

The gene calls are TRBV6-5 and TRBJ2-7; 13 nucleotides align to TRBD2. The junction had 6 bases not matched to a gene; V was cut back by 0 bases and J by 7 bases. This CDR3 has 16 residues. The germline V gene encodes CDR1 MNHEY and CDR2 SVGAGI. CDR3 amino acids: CASSYSTSGRAGEQYF. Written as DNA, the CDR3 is TGTGCCAGCAGTTACTCAACTAGCGGGAGGGCGGGGGAGCAGTACTTC.

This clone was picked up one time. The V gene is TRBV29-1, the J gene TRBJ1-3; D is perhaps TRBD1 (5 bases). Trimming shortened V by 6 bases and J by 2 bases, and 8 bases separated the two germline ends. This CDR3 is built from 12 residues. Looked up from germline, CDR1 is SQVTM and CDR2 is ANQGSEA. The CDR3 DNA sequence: TGCAGCGTGGGGACCGCTGGAAACACCATATATTTT. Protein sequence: CSVGTAGNTIYF.